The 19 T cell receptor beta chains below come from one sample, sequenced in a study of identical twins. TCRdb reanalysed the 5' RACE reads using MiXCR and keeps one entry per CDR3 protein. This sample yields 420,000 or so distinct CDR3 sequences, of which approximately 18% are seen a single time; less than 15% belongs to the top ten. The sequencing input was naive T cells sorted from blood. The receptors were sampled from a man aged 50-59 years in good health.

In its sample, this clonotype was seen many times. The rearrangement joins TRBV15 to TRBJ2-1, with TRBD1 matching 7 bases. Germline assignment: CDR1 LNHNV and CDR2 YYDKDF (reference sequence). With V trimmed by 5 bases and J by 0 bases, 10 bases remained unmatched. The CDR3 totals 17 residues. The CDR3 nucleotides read TGTGCCACCAGCGGGGGCCTCAGGGGGAGCTCCTACAATGAGCAGTTCTTC. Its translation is CATSGGLRGSSYNEQFF.

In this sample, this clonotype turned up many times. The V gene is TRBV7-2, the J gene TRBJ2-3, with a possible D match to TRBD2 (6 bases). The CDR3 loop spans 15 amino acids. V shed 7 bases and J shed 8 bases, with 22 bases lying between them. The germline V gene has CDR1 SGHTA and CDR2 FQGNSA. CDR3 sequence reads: CASTSSGGDGVTQYF. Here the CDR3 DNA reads TGTGCCAGCACCTCAAGTGGAGGGGACGGGGTTACGCAGTATTTT.

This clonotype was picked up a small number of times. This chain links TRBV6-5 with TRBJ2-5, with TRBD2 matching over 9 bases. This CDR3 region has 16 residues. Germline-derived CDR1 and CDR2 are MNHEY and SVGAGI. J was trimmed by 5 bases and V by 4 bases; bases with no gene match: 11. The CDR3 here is CASSCLPSAGGETQYF. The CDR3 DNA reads TGTGCCAGCAGTTGCCTCCCGAGCGCGGGGGGGGAGACCCAGTACTTC.

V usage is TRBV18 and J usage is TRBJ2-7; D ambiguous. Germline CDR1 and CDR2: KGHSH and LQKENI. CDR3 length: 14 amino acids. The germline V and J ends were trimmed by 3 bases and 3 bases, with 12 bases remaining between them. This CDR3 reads CASSPRRMSYEQYF. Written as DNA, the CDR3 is TGTGCCAGCTCACCTCGCAGGATGAGCTACGAGCAGTACTTC.

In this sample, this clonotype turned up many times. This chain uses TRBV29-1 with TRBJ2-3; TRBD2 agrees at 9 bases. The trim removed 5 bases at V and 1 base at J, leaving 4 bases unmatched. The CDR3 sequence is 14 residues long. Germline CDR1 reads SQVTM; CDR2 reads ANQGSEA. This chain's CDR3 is CSVLRLAGTDTQYF. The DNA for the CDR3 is TGCAGCGTTCTCAGACTAGCGGGCACAGATACGCAGTATTTT.

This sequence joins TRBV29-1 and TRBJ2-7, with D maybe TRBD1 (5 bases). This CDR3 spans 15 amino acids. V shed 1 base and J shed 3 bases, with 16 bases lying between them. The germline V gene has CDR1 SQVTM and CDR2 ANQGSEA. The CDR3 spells CSVEVADRSDYEQYF. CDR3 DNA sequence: TGCAGCGTTGAAGTAGCAGACAGATCCGACTACGAGCAGTACTTC.

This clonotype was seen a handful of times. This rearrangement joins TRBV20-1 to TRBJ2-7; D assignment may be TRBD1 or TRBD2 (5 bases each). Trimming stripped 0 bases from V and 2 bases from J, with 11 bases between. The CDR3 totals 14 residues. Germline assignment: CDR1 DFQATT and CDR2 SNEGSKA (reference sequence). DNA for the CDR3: TGCAGTGCTAGAGATTTGGGGGACCCCTACGAGCAGTACTTC. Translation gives CSARDLGDPYEQYF.

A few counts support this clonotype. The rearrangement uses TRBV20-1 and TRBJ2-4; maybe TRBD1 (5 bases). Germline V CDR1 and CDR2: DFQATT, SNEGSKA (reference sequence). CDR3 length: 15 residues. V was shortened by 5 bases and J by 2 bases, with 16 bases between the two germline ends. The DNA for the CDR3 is TGCAGTGCTCAAAACGCAGGGAAGCCCAAAAACATTCAGTACTTC. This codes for CSAQNAGKPKNIQYF.

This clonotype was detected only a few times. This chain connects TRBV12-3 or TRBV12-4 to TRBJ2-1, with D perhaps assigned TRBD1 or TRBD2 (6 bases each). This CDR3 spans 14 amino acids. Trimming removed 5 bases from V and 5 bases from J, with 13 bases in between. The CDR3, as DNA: TGTGCCAGCAGTCCCGGGGGCAGAAACAATGAGCAGTTCTTC. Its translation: CASSPGGRNNEQFF.

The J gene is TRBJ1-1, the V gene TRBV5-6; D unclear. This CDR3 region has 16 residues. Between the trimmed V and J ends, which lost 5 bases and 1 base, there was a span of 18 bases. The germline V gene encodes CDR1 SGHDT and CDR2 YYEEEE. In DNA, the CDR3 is TGTGCCAGCAGATATTCGGGAGGATTTTCGAACACTGAAGCTTTCTTT. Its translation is CASRYSGGFSNTEAFF.

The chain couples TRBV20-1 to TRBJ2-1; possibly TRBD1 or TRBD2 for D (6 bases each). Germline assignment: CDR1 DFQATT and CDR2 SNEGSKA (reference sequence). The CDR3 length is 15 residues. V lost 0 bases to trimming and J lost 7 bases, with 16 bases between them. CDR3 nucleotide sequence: TGCAGTGCTAGAGATGGACAGTGGGACTCAAATGAGCAGTTCTTC. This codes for CSARDGQWDSNEQFF.

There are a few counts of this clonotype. The CDR3 DNA follows: TGTGCCAGCAGCCTTGACTTTAGCTCCTACAATGAGCAGTTCTTC. Translating gives CASSLDFSSYNEQFF. This sequence joins TRBV6-1 and TRBJ2-1, with no clear D. Trimming pared 6 bases from V and 0 bases from J, leaving 12 bases between. The CDR3 consists of 15 residues. CDR1 is MNHNS, CDR2 SASEGT, per germline.

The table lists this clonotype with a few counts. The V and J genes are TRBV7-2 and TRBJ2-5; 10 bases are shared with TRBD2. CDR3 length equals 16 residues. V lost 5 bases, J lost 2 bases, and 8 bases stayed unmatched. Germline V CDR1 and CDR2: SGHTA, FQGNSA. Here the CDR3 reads CASSLSSGGRQETQYF. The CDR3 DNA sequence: TGTGCCAGCAGCCTTTCTAGCGGGGGTCGTCAAGAGACCCAGTACTTC.

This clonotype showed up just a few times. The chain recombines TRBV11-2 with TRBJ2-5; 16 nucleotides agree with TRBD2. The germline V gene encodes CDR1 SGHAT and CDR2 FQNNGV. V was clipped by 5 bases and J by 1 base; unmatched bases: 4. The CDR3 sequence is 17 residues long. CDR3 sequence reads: CASSVGLAGGTQETQYF. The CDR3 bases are TGTGCCAGCAGCGTGGGACTAGCGGGAGGGACCCAAGAGACCCAGTACTTC.

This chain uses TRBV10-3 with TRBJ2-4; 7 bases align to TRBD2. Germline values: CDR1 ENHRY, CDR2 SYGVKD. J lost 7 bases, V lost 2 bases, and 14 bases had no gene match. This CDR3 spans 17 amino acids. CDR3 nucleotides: TGTGCCATCAGTGAGACGCCGACTAGCTTGGTGAGGAACATTCAGTACTTC. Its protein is CAISETPTSLVRNIQYF.

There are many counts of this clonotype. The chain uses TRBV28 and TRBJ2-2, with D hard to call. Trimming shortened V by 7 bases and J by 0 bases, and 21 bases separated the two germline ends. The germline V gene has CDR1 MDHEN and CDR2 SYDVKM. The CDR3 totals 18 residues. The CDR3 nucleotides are TGTGCCAGCAACTTCCTGGATGGCATTTCACCGAACACCGGGGAGCTGTTTTTT. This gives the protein CASNFLDGISPNTGELFF.

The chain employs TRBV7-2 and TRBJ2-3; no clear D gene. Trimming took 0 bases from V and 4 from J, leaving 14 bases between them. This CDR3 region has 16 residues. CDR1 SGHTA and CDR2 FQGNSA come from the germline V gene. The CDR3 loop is CASSLAGSSVPDTQYF. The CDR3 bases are TGTGCCAGCAGCTTAGCAGGGTCATCAGTCCCAGATACGCAGTATTTT.

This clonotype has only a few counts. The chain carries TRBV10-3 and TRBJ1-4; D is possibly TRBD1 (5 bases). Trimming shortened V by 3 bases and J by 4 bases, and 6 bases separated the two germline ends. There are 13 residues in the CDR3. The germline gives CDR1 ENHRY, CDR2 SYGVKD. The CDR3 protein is CAISDGGNEKLFF. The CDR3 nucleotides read TGTGCCATCAGTGATGGGGGTAATGAAAAACTGTTTTTT.

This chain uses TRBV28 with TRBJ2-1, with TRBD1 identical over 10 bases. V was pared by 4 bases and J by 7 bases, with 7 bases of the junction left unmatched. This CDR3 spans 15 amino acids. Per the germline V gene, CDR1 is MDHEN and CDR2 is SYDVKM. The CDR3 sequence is CASSSRQGALNEQFF. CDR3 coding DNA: TGTGCCAGCAGTTCCCGACAGGGGGCCCTAAATGAGCAGTTCTTC. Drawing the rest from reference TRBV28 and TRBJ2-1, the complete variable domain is DVKVTQSSRYLVKRTGEKVFLECVQDMDHENMFWYRQDPGLGLRLIYFSYDVKMKEKGDIPEGYSVSREKKERFSLILESASTNQTSMYLCASSSRQGALNEQFFGPGTRLTVL.